This T cell receptor (beta chain) derives from a study of cytomegalovirus exposure and HLA in healthy donors. In the PCR, 60 Vbeta and 13 Jbeta primers were used. Assay used: immunoSEQ multiplex PCR; TCRdb lists only in-frame clones, some missing. The sample has approximately 220,000 clones, roughly 79% seen once; the top ten hold about 1.8%. General study points: The authors enumerated 150 to 200 TCR beta chains as linked to cytomegalovirus.

Germline values: CDR1 MDHEN, CDR2 SYDVKM. The CDR3 runs to 13 residues. V was clipped by 5 bases and J by 4 bases, with 8 bases between them. Comment on this clone: Its antigen is unidentified.

Sequenced material: PBMCs. The origin of this receptor is a man younger than 35 in good health and CMV-seronegative. The V gene is TRBV28, the J gene TRBJ1-4; D gene unclear. The DNA of the CDR3 is TGTGCCAGCAGTCCGGGGTTTAATGAAAAACTGTTTTTT. It specifies CASSPGFNEKLFF.